What follows describes a single T cell receptor beta chain. The data originate from a study of blood T cell repertoires in COVID-19. About the study: Two negative PCRs, clearance, or symptom resolution had been documented for recovered Cohort 3 donors.

Residents of approximately 25 US areas, aged roughly 18 to 89 years, made up the participants. V lost 4 bases, J lost 0 bases, and 15 bases lay in between. Looked up from germline, CDR1 is SQVTM and CDR2 is ANQGSEA. The CDR3 runs to 15 residues. Sequenced by immunoSEQ multiplex PCR; TCRdb stores in-frame clones only, minus some. The sample yields about 190,000 clones, around 83% seen once. Sequencing was carried out using PBMCs or T cells enriched from blood (not recorded which). The chain carries TRBV29-1 and TRBJ1-1; tentatively, D is TRBD1 (5 bases). The receptor was derived from a woman aged 40 to 50 in a cohort exposed to, infected with or recovered from COVID-19 (not recorded which). In DNA form, the CDR3 reads TGCAGCGTTGTGTCCAGGGTAAAGGTGAACACTGAAGCTTTCTTT. It is translated as CSVVSRVKVNTEAFF.